This TCR beta chain was obtained from a study of blood T cell repertoires in COVID-19. This table comes from immunoSEQ multiplex PCR, and its TCRdb copy is limited to in-frame clones, with some not included. The sample includes fewer than 350,000 clones, about 91% of them seen just once. The source of this sequence is a woman aged 25 to 39 with COVID-19, enrolled during active disease. The specimen sequenced was peripheral blood.

CDR3 amino acids: CASSRPGIAKNIQYF. The CDR3 DNA reads as TGTGCCAGCAGTCGACCCGGGATTGCCAAAAACATTCAGTACTTC. This chain uses TRBV6-2 or TRBV6-3 with TRBJ2-4; a weak D match, TRBD2 (5 bases). This CDR3 comprises 15 residues. CDR1 is MNHEY and CDR2 is SVGEGT in the germline V gene. Trimming left V 5 bases short and J 1 base short, with 12 bases between.